These 11 T cell receptor beta chains originate from one sample sequenced in a study of blood T cell repertoires in COVID-19. Sequenced by immunoSEQ multiplex PCR; TCRdb stores in-frame clones only, minus some. In the table there are hundreds of thousands of clones, about nine tenths of which are singletons. Input material: PBMCs or T cells enriched from blood (not recorded which). The receptors stem from a woman in her twenties or thirties with acute COVID-19.

The genes are TRBV2 and TRBJ1-1, with TRBD1 as a possible D gene (6 bases). This CDR3 is built from 14 residues. Germline-derived CDR1 and CDR2 are SNHLY and FYNNEI. Between the trimmed V and J ends, which lost 3 bases and 11 bases, there was a span of 19 bases. The CDR3 sequence: CASSDRQGSIGAFF. In DNA, the CDR3 is TGTGCCAGCAGTGATCGCCAGGGGAGTATCGGTGCTTTCTTT.

CDR3 nucleotides: TGTGCCAGCAGCTTATCGGGGTCGACTGAGACCCAGTACTTC. It yields the protein CASSLSGSTETQYF. V and J are TRBV7-3 and TRBJ2-5; D is perhaps TRBD2 (5 bases). The V end was cut by 2 bases, the J end by 5 bases, with 12 bases between. Germline V gene data show CDR1 as SGHTA and CDR2 as FQGTGA. The CDR3 totals 14 residues.

The V gene is TRBV10-2, the J gene TRBJ2-1; 10 nucleotides line up with TRBD2. Per the germline V gene, CDR1 is WSHSY and CDR2 is SAAADI. There are 15 residues in the CDR3. J was trimmed by 7 bases and V by 0 bases; bases with no gene match: 3. The CDR3 here is CASSESILAGNEQFF. The CDR3 nucleotides are TGCGCCAGCAGTGAGTCGATACTAGCGGGAAATGAGCAGTTCTTC.

V is TRBV7-9 and J is TRBJ2-3; D is unresolved. The CDR3 spans 13 residues. CDR1 SEHNR and CDR2 FQNEAQ come from the germline V gene (reference sequence). The V end lost 6 bases, the J end lost 2 bases, and 9 bases lay between the germline ends. The CDR3 region has the DNA TGTGCCAGCAGTTCAGATCACACAGATACGCAGTATTTT. Its protein is CASSSDHTDTQYF.

This rearrangement joins TRBV7-2 to TRBJ1-5, with D possibly TRBD1 on 5 matching bases. The CDR3 covers 15 residues. Germline V lookup: CDR1 SGHTA, CDR2 FQGNSA. V lost 0 bases and J lost 3, with 9 bases in between. The CDR3 DNA reads as TGTGCCAGCAGCTTAGCCCCGGGACTCAATCAGCCCCAGCATTTT. Protein: CASSLAPGLNQPQHF.

This clone was seen a few times. This sequence joins TRBV6-2 or TRBV6-3 and TRBJ2-7; maybe TRBD2 (5 bases). CDR3 length equals 14 residues. V was cut by 5 bases and J by 5 bases, with 16 bases left in between. The germline CDR1 and CDR2 sequences are MNHEY and SVGEGT. The CDR3 protein is CASSVDRGLNEQYF. The CDR3 nucleotides read TGTGCCAGCAGTGTGGACCGTGGACTGAACGAGCAGTACTTC.

This sequence joins TRBV23-1 and TRBJ1-5; D is uncertain. TRBV23-1 is an ORF; its function is uncertain. The length of the CDR3 is 14 residues. The V end was cut by 7 bases, the J end by 5 bases, with 15 bases between. The CDR3: CASTSKSRYQPQHF. The CDR3 DNA follows: TGCGCCAGCACCTCCAAATCGAGGTATCAGCCCCAGCATTTT.

The chain couples TRBV5-4 to TRBJ1-6; D uncertain. V was shortened by 0 bases and J by 10 bases, with 17 bases between the two germline ends. The CDR3 consists of 16 residues. Germline CDR1 and CDR2: SGHNT and YYREEE (reference sequence). CDR3 coding DNA: TGTGCCAGCAGCTTGGCCGGTGGCGGCGCCTACTCACCCCTCCACTTT. This encodes CASSLAGGGAYSPLHF.

The V call is TRBV16, the J call TRBJ1-1, with TRBD1 as a possible D gene (5 bases). Trimming pared 1 base from V and 4 bases from J, leaving 19 bases between. Germline V gives CDR1 KGHSY, CDR2 FQNENV. The CDR3 totals 17 residues. For the CDR3, the DNA is TGTGCCAGCAGCCAATATGGGATTGGGGCCCTCATCACTGAAGCTTTCTTT. It specifies CASSQYGIGALITEAFF.

This sequence joins TRBV6-5 and TRBJ1-1; no clear D. V lost 5 bases, J lost 6 bases, and 13 bases lay in between. The CDR3 is 13 amino acids. Germline CDR1 reads MNHEY; CDR2 reads SVGAGI. The CDR3 DNA reads as TGTGCCAGCAGTCCCGTCTATAACGCTGAAGCTTTCTTT. It yields the protein CASSPVYNAEAFF.

The chain carries TRBV6-5 and TRBJ2-7; D is ambiguous. The CDR3 spans 14 residues. Trimming stripped 4 bases from V and 2 bases from J, with 12 bases between. Looked up from germline, CDR1 is MNHEY and CDR2 is SVGAGI. CDR3 sequence: CASSSRRNTYEQYF. The DNA of the CDR3 is TGTGCCAGCAGTTCTCGCAGAAATACCTACGAGCAGTACTTC.